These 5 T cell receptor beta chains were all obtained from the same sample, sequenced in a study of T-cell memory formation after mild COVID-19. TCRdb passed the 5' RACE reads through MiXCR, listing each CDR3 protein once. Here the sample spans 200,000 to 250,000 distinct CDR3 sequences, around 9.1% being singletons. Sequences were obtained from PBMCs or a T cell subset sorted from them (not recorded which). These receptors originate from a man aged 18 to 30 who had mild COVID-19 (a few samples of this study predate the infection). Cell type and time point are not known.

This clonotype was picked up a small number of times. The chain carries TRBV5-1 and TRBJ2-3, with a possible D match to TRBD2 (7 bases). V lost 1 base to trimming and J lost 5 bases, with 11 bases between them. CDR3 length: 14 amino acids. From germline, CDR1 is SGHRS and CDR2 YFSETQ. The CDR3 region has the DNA TGCGCCAGCAGCTTGCCGGGGGGCGGAGATACGCAGTATTTT. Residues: CASSLPGGGDTQYF.

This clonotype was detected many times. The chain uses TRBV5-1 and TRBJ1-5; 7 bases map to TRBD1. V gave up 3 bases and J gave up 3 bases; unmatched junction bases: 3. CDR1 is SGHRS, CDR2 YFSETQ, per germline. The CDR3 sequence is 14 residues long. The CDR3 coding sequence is TGCGCCAGCAGCTGGGGGACAGACAATCAGCCCCAGCATTTT. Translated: CASSWGTDNQPQHF. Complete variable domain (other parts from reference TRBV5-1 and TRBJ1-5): KAGVTQTPRYLIKTRGQQVTLSCSPISGHRSVSWYQQTPGQGLQFLFEYFSETQRNKGNFPGRFSGRQFSNSRSEMNVSTLELGDSALYLCASSWGTDNQPQHFGDGTRLSIL.

The CDR3 sequence is CASSSIRGTNEKLFF. The CDR3 DNA reads TGTGCCAGCAGTTCCATCAGGGGGACTAATGAAAAACTGTTTTTT. The rearrangement joins TRBV27 to TRBJ1-4; the match to TRBD1 covers 7 bases. The V and J ends lost 4 bases and 2 bases, in that order; junction bases with no gene match: 4. The germline CDR1 and CDR2 sequences are MNHEY and SMNVEV (reference sequence). CDR3 length: 15 amino acids.

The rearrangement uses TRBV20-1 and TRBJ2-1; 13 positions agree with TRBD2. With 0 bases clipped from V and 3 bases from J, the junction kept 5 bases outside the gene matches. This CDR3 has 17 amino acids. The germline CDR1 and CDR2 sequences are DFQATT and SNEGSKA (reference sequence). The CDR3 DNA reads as TGCAGTGCTAGAGAACTAGCGGGGGGGCCGGGCTACAATGAGCAGTTCTTC. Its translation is CSARELAGGPGYNEQFF.

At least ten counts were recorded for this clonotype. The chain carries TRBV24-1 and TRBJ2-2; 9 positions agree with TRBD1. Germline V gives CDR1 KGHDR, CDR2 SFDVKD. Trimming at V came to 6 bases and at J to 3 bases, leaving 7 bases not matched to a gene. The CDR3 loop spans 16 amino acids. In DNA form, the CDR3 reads TGTGCCACCAGTCCCTACAGGGGGCCGGACACCGGGGAGCTGTTTTTT. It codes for CATSPYRGPDTGELFF.